These 10 T cell receptor beta chains were sequenced from one sample in a study of T cell responses to AZD1222 COVID-19 vaccine. Sequencing was performed with immunoSEQ multiplex PCR; in TCRdb, only in-frame clones are kept and a portion is missing. Of under 200,000 clones listed, about 90% are singletons. This specimen was peripheral blood, taken 28 days after the second AZD1222 dose. These receptors were taken from an adult who received the AZD1222 COVID-19 vaccine.

This chain joins TRBV29-1 and TRBJ2-2; D gene uncertain. Germline V gene data show CDR1 as SQVTM and CDR2 as ANQGSEA. V lost 3 bases and J lost 5, with 13 bases in between. The CDR3 extends over 14 amino acids. This CDR3 is CSVDLVKETGELFF. The CDR3 nucleotides are TGCAGCGTTGACCTTGTGAAGGAGACCGGGGAGCTGTTTTTT.

Notes on this clone: The germline gene is not matched at one end of the junction; a read error may be the cause. The rearrangement uses TRBV3-1 (or the pseudogene TRBV3-2) and TRBJ2-1, with D maybe TRBD2 (7 bases). There are 11 residues in the CDR3. CDR1 and CDR2 (germline): LGHDT, YNNKEL (reference sequence). This CDR3 reads CATSEGGGKFF. The CDR3, as DNA: TGTGCCACCAGCGAGGGGGGGGGCAAGTTCTTC.

The chain links TRBV19 to TRBJ1-2; 7 bases line up with TRBD1. The J segment lost 4 bases and the V segment lost 1 base, leaving 6 bases of the junction unmatched. Per the germline V gene, CDR1 is LNHDA and CDR2 is SQIVND (reference sequence). CDR3 size: 15 residues. The CDR3 sequence: CASSIGGDSPYGYTF. CDR3 nucleotide sequence: TGTGCCAGTAGTATAGGCGGGGACAGCCCCTATGGCTACACCTTC.

Note on this clone: The junction and the germline gene differ at one end; a read error may be behind it. The chain joins TRBV3-1 (or the pseudogene TRBV3-2) to TRBJ2-1; TRBD2 agrees at 8 bases. This CDR3 is built from 18 residues. Germline V gene lookup returns CDR1 LGHDT and CDR2 YNNKEL (reference sequence). For the CDR3, the DNA is TGTGCCAGCAGCCAGGACTCCAACGGGGGGGCCCTGTACACTGAGCAGTTCTTC. Its protein product is CASSQDSNGGALYTEQFF.

This clone was picked up a small number of times. The rearrangement links TRBV27 to TRBJ2-7, with 11 bases identical to TRBD2. This CDR3 has 15 amino acids. Germline V lookup: CDR1 MNHEY, CDR2 SMNVEV (reference sequence). The V and J ends lost 8 bases and 4 bases, in that order; junction bases with no gene match: 10. CDR3 DNA sequence: TGTGCCAGCCACAAGGCGGGGACTAGCGGTTACGAGCAGTACTTC. The encoded protein is CASHKAGTSGYEQYF.

V usage is TRBV18 and J usage is TRBJ1-1; D gene unclear. This CDR3 is 13 amino acids long. Trimming took 7 bases from V and 2 from J, leaving 11 bases between them. Germline V gives CDR1 KGHSH, CDR2 LQKENI. CDR3: CASFTSLNTEAFF. The DNA for the CDR3 is TGTGCCAGCTTCACGAGCCTAAACACTGAAGCTTTCTTT.

The chain couples TRBV27 to TRBJ2-1; 10 bases fit TRBD1. CDR3 length: 14 amino acids. The V and J ends lost 8 bases and 4 bases, in that order; junction bases with no gene match: 5. The germline gives CDR1 MNHEY, CDR2 SMNVEV (reference sequence). CDR3 bases: TGTGCCAGCGCCCGGGACAGGGGATACAATGAGCAGTTCTTC. As protein: CASARDRGYNEQFF.

The genes are TRBV3-1 (or the pseudogene TRBV3-2) and TRBJ2-2, with D possibly called TRBD1 or TRBD2 (5 bases each). This CDR3 is 15 amino acids long. Germline V gene sequence: CDR1 LGHDT, CDR2 YNNKEL (reference sequence). V lost 3 bases, J lost 7 bases, and 15 bases lay in between. CDR3 residues: CASSQTGTRDGELFF. The CDR3 coding sequence is TGTGCCAGCAGCCAGACCGGGACCCGGGACGGGGAGCTGTTTTTT.

The CDR3 bases are TGTGCCAGCAGTTCGCGGACAGGGAGAACTGAAGCTTTCTTT. Residues: CASSSRTGRTEAFF. The V call is TRBV7-9, the J call TRBJ1-1, with TRBD1 identical over 8 bases. V was pared by 6 bases and J by 5 bases, with 8 bases of the junction left unmatched. The CDR3 has 14 amino acids. Germline V gives CDR1 SEHNR, CDR2 FQNEAQ (reference sequence).

The V gene is TRBV7-2, the J gene TRBJ1-6; 10 bases agree with TRBD1. V gave up 2 bases and J gave up 7 bases; unmatched junction bases: 11. Germline CDR1 SGHTA, CDR2 FQGNSA. CDR3 length: 18 amino acids. CDR3 sequence: CASSLRPGDRGRNSPLHF. DNA for the CDR3: TGTGCCAGCAGCTTAAGGCCTGGGGACAGGGGAAGGAATTCACCCCTCCACTTT.